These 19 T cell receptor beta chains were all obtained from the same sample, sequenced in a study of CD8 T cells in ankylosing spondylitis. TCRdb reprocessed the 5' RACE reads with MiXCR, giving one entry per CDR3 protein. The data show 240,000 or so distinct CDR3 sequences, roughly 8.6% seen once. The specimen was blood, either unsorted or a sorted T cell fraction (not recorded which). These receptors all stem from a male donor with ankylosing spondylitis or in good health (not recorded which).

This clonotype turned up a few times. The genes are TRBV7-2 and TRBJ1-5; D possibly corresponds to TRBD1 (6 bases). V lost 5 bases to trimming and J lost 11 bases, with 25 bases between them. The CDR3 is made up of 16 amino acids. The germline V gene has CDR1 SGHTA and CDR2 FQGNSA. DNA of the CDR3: TGTGCCAGCAGCCAAGCGACTTGGGACACGGCCGTAGCCCAGCATTTT. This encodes CASSQATWDTAVAQHF.

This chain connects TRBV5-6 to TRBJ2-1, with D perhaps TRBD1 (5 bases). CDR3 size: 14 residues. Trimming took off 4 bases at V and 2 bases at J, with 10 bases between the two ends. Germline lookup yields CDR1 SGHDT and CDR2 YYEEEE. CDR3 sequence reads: CASSRVGPYNEQFF. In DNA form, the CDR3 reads TGTGCCAGCAGCCGGGTGGGGCCCTACAATGAGCAGTTCTTC. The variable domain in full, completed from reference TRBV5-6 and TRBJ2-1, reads DAGVTQSPTHLIKTRGQQVTLRCSPKSGHDTVSWYQQALGQGPQFIFQYYEEEERQRGNFPDRFSGHQFPNYSSELNVNALLLGDSALYLCASSRVGPYNEQFFGPGTRLTVL.

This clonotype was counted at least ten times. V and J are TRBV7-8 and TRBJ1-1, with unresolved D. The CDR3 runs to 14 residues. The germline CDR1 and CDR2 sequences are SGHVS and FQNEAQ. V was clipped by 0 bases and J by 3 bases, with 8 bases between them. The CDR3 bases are TGTGCCAGCAGCTTAGCGCTTCCCCACACTGAAGCTTTCTTT. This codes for CASSLALPHTEAFF.

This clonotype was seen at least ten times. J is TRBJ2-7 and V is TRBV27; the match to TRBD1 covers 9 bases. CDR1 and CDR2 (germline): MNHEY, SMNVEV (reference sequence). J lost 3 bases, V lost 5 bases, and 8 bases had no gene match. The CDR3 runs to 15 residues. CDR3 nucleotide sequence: TGTGCCAGCAGTGTACAGGGGGCGGTTAACTACGAGCAGTACTTC. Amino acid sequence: CASSVQGAVNYEQYF.

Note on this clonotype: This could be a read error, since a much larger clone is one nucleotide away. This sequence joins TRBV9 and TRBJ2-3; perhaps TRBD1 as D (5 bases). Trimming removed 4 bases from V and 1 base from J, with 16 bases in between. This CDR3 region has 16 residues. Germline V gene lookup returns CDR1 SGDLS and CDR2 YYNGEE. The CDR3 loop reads CASSHPGSGRTDTQYF. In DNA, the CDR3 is TGTGCCAGCAGCCATCCCGGGTCAGGGCGCACAGATACGCAGTATTTT.

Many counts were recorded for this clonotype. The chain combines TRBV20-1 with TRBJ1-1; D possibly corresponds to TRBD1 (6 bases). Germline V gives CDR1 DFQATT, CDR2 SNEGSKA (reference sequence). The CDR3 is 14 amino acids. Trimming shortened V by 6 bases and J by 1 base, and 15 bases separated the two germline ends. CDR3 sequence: CSATPGHKNTEAFF. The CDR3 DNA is TGCAGTGCAACACCGGGACATAAGAACACTGAAGCTTTCTTT.

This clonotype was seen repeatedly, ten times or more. The CDR3 protein is CASSLGASNQPQHF. The CDR3 DNA reads TGTGCCAGCAGCTTAGGGGCAAGCAATCAGCCCCAGCATTTT. This chain connects TRBV7-8 to TRBJ1-5, with D unclear. Trimming removed 1 base at V and 1 base at J, with 5 bases between. The CDR3 runs to 14 residues. From germline, CDR1 is SGHVS and CDR2 FQNEAQ.

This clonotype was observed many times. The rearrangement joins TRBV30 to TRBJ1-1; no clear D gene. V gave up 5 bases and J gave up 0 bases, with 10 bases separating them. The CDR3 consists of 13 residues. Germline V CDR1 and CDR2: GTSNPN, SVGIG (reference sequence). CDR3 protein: CAWCGIVNTEAFF. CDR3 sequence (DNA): TGTGCCTGGTGCGGGATTGTGAACACTGAAGCTTTCTTT.

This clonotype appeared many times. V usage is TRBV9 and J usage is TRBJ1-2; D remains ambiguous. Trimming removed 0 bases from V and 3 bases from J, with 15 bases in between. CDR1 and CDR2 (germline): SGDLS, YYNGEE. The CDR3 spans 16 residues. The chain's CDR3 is CASSVAPSHRDYGYTF. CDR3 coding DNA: TGTGCCAGCAGCGTAGCCCCTTCCCATAGGGACTATGGCTACACCTTC.

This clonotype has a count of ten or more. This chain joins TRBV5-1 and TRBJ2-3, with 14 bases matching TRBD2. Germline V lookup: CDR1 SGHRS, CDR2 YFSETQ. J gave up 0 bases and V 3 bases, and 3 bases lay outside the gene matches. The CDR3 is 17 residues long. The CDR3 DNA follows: TGCGCCAGCAGCTCGGGGACTAGCGGGAGAAGCACAGATACGCAGTATTTT. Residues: CASSSGTSGRSTDTQYF.

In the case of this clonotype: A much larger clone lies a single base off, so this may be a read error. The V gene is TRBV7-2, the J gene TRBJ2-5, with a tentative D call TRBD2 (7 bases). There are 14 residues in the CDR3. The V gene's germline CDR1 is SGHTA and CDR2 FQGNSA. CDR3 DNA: TGTGCCAGCAGCTTGGGGGGGCAACAAGGGACCCAGTACTTC. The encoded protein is CASSLGGQQGTQYF.

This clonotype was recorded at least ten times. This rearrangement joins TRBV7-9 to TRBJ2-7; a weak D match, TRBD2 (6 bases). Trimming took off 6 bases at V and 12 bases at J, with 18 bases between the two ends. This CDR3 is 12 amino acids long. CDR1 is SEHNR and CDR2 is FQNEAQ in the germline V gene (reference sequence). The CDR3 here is CASSPGSAGRYF. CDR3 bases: TGTGCCAGCAGTCCCGGGAGTGCAGGTCGGTACTTC.

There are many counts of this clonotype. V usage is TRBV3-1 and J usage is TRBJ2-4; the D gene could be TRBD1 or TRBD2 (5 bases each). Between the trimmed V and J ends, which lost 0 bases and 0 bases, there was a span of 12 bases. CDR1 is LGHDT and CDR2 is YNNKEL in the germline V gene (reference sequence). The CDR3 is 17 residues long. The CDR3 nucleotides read TGTGCCAGCAGCCAAGATTTCGGGACGCTAGCCAAAAACATTCAGTACTTC. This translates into CASSQDFGTLAKNIQYF.

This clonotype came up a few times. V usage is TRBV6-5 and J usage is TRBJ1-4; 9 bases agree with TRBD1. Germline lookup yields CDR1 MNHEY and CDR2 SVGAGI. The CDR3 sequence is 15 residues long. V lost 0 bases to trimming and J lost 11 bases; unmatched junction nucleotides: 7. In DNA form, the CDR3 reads TGTGCCAGCAGTTACTCAGGACAGGGGTCAGAGAAACTGTTTTTT. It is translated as CASSYSGQGSEKLFF.

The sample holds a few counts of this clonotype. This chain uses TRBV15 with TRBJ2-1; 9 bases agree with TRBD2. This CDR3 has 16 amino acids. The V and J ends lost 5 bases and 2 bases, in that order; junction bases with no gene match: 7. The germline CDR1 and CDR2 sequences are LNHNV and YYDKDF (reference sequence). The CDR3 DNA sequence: TGTGCCACCAGCCGACTAGCGGCGTCCACCTACAATGAGCAGTTCTTC. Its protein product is CATSRLAASTYNEQFF.

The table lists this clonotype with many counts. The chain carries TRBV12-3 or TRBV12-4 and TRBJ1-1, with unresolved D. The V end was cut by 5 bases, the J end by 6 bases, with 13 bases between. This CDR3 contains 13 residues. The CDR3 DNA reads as TGTGCCAGCAGTCCATTACAAGGAGCTGAAGCTTTCTTT. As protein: CASSPLQGAEAFF.

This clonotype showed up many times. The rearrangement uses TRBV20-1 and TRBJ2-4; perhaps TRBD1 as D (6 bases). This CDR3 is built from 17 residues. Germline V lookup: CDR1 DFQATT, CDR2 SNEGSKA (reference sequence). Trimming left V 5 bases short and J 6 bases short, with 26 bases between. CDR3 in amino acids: CSAEQTLRGLGPNIQYF. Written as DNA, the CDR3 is TGCAGTGCTGAACAAACCTTAAGGGGGTTAGGGCCAAACATTCAGTACTTC.

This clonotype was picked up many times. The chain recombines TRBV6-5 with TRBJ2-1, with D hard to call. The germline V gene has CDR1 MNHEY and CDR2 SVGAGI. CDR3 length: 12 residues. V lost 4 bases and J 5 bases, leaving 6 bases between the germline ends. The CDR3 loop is CASSSSHNEQFF. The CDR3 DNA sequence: TGTGCCAGCAGTTCCAGTCACAATGAGCAGTTCTTC.

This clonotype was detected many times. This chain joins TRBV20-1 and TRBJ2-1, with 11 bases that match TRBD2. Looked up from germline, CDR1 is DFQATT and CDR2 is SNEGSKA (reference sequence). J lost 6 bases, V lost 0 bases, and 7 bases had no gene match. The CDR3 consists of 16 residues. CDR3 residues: CSARDPYTSGGNEQFF. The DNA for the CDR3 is TGCAGTGCTAGAGATCCGTATACTAGCGGGGGCAATGAGCAGTTCTTC.